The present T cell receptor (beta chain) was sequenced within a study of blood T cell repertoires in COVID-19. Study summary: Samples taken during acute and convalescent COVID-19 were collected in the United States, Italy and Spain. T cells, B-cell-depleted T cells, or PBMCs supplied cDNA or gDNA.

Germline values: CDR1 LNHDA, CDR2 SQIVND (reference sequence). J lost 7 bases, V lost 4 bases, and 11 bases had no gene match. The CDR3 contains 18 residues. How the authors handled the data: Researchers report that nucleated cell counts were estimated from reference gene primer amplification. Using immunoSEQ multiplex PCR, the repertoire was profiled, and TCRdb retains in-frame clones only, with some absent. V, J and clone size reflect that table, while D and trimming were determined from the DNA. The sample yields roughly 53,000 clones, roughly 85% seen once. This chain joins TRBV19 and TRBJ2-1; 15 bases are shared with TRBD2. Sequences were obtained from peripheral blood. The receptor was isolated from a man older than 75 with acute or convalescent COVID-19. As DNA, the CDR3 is TGTGCCAGTAGTACCCCCGGACTAGCGGGGGGGCCAGGGAATGAGCAGTTCTTC. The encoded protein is CASSTPGLAGGPGNEQFF.